These T cell receptor beta chains were read from a single sample in a study of T cell responses to AZD1222 COVID-19 vaccine. Profiling relied on immunoSEQ multiplex PCR, and the TCRdb table lists in-frame clones only, not all of them. This table holds about 59,000 clones, 89% found once. Sequencing was performed on peripheral blood, taken 28 days after the second AZD1222 dose. These TCRs come from an adult who received the AZD1222 COVID-19 vaccine. The CDR3 runs from the conserved cysteine through the conserved F or W. The D gene is left open where the match is weak. Only some rows state a clone size, as once, few, many or a class for expanded clones.

>TRBJ2-7|-|-|TRBV28
TGTGCCAGTTCGGCCATTCCCTCCTACGAGCAGTACTTC
CASSAIPSYEQYF
>TRBJ1-5|-|-|TRBV19
TGTGCCAGTAGTAGCAGGGATCCTCTTCAGCCCCAGCATTTT
CASSSRDPLQPQHF
>TRBJ1-1|TRBD1|once|TRBV25-1
TGTGCCAGCAGTGGGACAGGCCAGAGGGGAGCTTTCTTT
CASSGTGQRGAFF
>TRBJ1-2|-|few|TRBV5-1
TGCGCCAGCAGCTTGGCCGGGGAGGGACACTATGGCTACACCTTC
CASSLAGEGHYGYTF
>TRBJ2-2|-|-|TRBV19
TGTGCCAGTAGCCCGAATTTTCTACTCACCGGGGAGCTGTTTTTT
CASSPNFLLTGELFF
>TRBJ2-1|-|once|TRBV7-2
TGTGCCAGCGGGCCAGCGGCGGGTGTCTACAATGAGCAGTTCTTC
CASGPAAGVYNEQFF
>TRBJ1-5|-|-|TRBV19
TGTGCCAGTAGTATAATAGGATTTAATAAGCCCCAGCATTTT
CASSIIGFNKPQHF
>TRBJ2-7|-|-|TRBV2
TGTGCCAGCAGTGAAGCAAGCCGTGGGCAGTACTTC
CASSEASRGQYF
>TRBJ1-4|-|-|TRBV28
TGTGCCAGCATCTCAGGTGGACTGGTGGGGGCTGCTAATGAAAAACTGTTTTTT
CASISGGLVGAANEKLFF
>TRBJ1-2|-|once|TRBV11-2
TGTGCCAGCAGCCCCCCTAGCTTTAACTATGGCTACACCTTC
CASSPPSFNYGYTF
>TRBJ2-1|TRBD2|-|TRBV27
TGTGCCAGCAGTTCAAAGCGGGGGCCCTCCTACAATGAGCAGTTCTTC
CASSSKRGPSYNEQFF
>TRBJ1-2|-|-|TRBV11-2
TGTGCCAGCAGCTCCAGCCCGGACAGCTCATATGGCTACACCTTC
CASSSSPDSSYGYTF
>TRBJ1-5|-|-|TRBV1
TGCACCAGCAAGAAGGTCCAAGAGCCCCAGCATTTT
CTSKKVQEPQHF
>TRBJ2-1|-|-|TRBV16
TGTGCCAGCAGCCAATTAACCGATGAGCAGTTCTTC
CASSQLTDEQFF
>TRBJ1-1|-|-|TRBV29-1
TGCAGCGTCTCGACGCGCACTGAAGCTTTCTTT
CSVSTRTEAFF
>TRBJ2-7|-|-|TRBV28
TGTGCCAGCAGTTTACAGGACTACGAGCAGTACTTC
CASSLQDYEQYF
>TRBJ1-4|-|-|TRBV2
TGTGCCAGCAGTGCGAGGACAGTTAATGAAAAACTGTTTTTT
CASSARTVNEKLFF
>TRBJ1-2|-|-|TRBV20-1
TGCAGGCCAGACTATGGCTACACCTTC
CRPDYGYTF
>TRBJ1-3|TRBD1|-|TRBV19
TGTGCCACTTTTACCGAGGGGGCAGGAAACACCATATATTTT
CATFTEGAGNTIYF
>TRBJ2-7|-|-|TRBV7-2
TGTGCCAGCTCCCTCGGGGTCGAATACGAGCAGTACTTC
CASSLGVEYEQYF
>TRBJ2-5|-|-|TRBV27
TGTGCCAGCAGTTTAGACCTAAAGACCCAGTACTTC
CASSLDLKTQYF
>TRBJ2-7|-|-|TRBV19
TGTGCCAGTAGTACTAGGGGCGGGCCCTACGAGCAGTACTTC
CASSTRGGPYEQYF
>TRBJ1-6|TRBD1|-|TRBV5-1
TGCGCCAGCAGCTTGATTGGACAGGGGAATTCACCCCTCCACTTT
CASSLIGQGNSPLHF
>TRBJ2-7|-|-|TRBV5-8
TGTGCCAGCAGCTTCCCCCCACCGGGCTACGAGCAGTACTTC
CASSFPPPGYEQYF
>TRBJ2-5|-|-|TRBV18
TGTGCCAGCTCCCGACGGGAAGAGACCCAGTACTTC
CASSRREETQYF
>TRBJ2-2|TRBD1|-|TRBV5-1
TGCGCCAGCAGCGAAGGGACAGGGATCACCGGGGAGCTGTTTTTT
CASSEGTGITGELFF
>TRBJ2-3|TRBD1|-|TRBV19
TGTGCCAGTAGTTCCCCACAGGGGCGGATTAGCACAGATACGCAGTATTTT
CASSSPQGRISTDTQYF
>TRBJ2-1|TRBD1|few|TRBV5-6
TGTGCCAGCAGCTTCCACAGGGGGCAGGGCTCCTACAATGAGCAGTTCTTC
CASSFHRGQGSYNEQFF
>TRBJ2-7|TRBD1|-|TRBV19
TGTGCCAGTAGATTTGGGACAGGGGGCTCCGAGCAGTACTTC
CASRFGTGGSEQYF
>TRBJ2-7|TRBD1|-|TRBV7-8
TGTGCCAGCAGCCGTGCCCTGACAGGGGGCAAGCGACACGAGCAGTACTTC
CASSRALTGGKRHEQYF
>TRBJ2-3|-|-|TRBV10-1
TGCGCCAGCAGTGAGACTCTTTACACAGATACGCAGTATTTT
CASSETLYTDTQYF
>TRBJ2-2|-|-|TRBV7-2
TGTGCCAGCAGCTTAGCGCTCGGGGGTCCGAACACCGGGGAGCTGTTTTTT
CASSLALGGPNTGELFF
>TRBJ2-2|-|once|TRBV19
TGTGCCAGTAGTACACCAAGAACAGGCAGCGCGAACACCGGGGAGCTGTTTTTT
CASSTPRTGSANTGELFF
>TRBJ2-2|TRBD2|-|TRBV6-4
TGTGCCAGCAGTCGACTAGCGGGGGCCAACACCGGGGAGCTGTTTTTT
CASSRLAGANTGELFF
>TRBJ2-2|TRBD2|once|TRBV4-3
TGCGCCAGCAGCCTCTTAGCGGGAGTGACCGGGGAGCTGTTTTTT
CASSLLAGVTGELFF
>TRBJ1-6|-|once|TRBV5-5
TGTGCCAGCAGCTCGGACGGGCGTCCCGAAGGACCCCTCCACTTT
CASSSDGRPEGPLHF
>TRBJ1-1|-|-|TRBV2
TGTGCCAGCAGTTTGAAGGCGAGGGATGTAGGGTCTGAAGCTTTCTTT
CASSLKARDVGSEAFF
>TRBJ1-3|-|-|TRBV7-9
TGTGCCAGCAGCTTAGACGCAGCTGGAAACACCATATATTTT
CASSLDAAGNTIYF
>TRBJ2-1|TRBD2|-|TRBV19
TGTGCCAGTAGAGGACTAGCGGGGAACTACAATGAGCAGTTCTTC
CASRGLAGNYNEQFF
>TRBJ2-7|TRBD1|once|TRBV28
TGTGCCAGCAGTTTTAGACAGGGAGTGGGGGAGCAGTACTTC
CASSFRQGVGEQYF
>TRBJ1-5|-|few|TRBV18
TGTGCCAGCTCATTTGCTGACAATCAGCCCCAGCATTTT
CASSFADNQPQHF
>TRBJ2-5|TRBD2|-|TRBV7-2
TGTGCCAGCAGCTTAGCGGGGACTAGCGGGAGAGAGACCCAGTACTTC
CASSLAGTSGRETQYF